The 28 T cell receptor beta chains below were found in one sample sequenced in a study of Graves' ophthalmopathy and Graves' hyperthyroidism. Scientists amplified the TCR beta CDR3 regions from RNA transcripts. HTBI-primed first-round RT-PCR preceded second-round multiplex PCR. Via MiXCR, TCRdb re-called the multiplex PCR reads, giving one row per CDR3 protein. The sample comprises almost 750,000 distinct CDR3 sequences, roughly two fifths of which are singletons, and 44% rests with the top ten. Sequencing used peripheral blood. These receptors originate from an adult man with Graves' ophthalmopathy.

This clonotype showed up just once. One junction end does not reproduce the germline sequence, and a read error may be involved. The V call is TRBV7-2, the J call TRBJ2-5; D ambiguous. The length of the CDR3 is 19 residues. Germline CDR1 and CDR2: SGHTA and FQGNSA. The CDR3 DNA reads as TGTGCCAGCTGCTTAGAACCCCCTTGGGCAACGAATACCCAAGAGACCCAGTACTTC. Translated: CASCLEPPWATNTQETQYF.

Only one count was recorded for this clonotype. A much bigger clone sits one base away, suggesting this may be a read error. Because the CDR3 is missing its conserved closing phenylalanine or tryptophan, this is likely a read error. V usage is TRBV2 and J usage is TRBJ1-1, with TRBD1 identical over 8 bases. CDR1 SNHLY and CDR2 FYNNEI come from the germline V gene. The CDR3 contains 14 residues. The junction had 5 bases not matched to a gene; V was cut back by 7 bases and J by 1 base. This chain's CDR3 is CASTFGTGNTEAFS. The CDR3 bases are TGTGCCAGCACCTTCGGGACAGGGAACACTGAAGCTTTCTCT.

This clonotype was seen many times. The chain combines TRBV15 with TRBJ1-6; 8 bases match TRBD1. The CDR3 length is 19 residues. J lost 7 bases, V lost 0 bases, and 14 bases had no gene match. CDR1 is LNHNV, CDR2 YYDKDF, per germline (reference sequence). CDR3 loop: CATSRDPRRGQGGNSPLHF. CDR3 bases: TGTGCCACCAGCAGAGATCCCCGACGTGGACAGGGTGGCAATTCACCCCTCCACTTT. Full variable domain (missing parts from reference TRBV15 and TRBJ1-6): DAMVIQNPRYQVTQFGKPVTLSCSQTLNHNVMYWYQQKSSQAPKLLFHYYDKDFNNEADTPDNFQSRRPNTSFCFLDIRSPGLGDTAMYLCATSRDPRRGQGGNSPLHFGNGTRLTVT.

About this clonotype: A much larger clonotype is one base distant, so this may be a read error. This chain's CDR3 is CASSRQGQGTQYF. Written as DNA, the CDR3 is TGCGCCAGCAGTCGACAGGGTCAAGGGACCCAGTACTTC. The chain uses TRBV10-1 and TRBJ2-5; TRBD1 matches at 7 bases. Per germline, CDR1 WNHNN and CDR2 SYGVQD (reference sequence). There are 13 residues in the CDR3.

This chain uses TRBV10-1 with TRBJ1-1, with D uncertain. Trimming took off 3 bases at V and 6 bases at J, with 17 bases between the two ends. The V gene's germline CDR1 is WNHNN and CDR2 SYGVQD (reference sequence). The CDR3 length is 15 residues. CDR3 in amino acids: CASSESAGLFAEAFF. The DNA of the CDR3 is TGCGCCAGCAGTGAATCGGCCGGACTTTTCGCTGAAGCTTTCTTT.

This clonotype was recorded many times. Here the CDR3 reads CASSPLRSGTEAFF. The DNA for the CDR3 is TGTGCCAGTAGTCCCCTACGTAGTGGCACTGAAGCTTTCTTT. The V call is TRBV19, the J call TRBJ1-1; D call uncertain. Germline values: CDR1 LNHDA, CDR2 SQIVND (reference sequence). V was shortened by 5 bases and J by 4 bases, with 14 bases between the two germline ends. CDR3 size: 14 residues.

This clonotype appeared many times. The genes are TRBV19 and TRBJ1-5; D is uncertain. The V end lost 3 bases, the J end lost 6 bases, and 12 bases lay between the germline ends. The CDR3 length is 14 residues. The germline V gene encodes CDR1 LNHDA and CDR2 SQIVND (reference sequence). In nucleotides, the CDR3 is TGTGCCAGTAGTATTGCCCCGGGAAGTCAGCCCCAGCATTTT. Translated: CASSIAPGSQPQHF.

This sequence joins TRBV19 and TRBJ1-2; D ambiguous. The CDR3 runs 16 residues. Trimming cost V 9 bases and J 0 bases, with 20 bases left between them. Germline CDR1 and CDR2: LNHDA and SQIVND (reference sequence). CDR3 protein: CASSQELVNSNYGYTF. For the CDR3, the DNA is TGTGCCAGCAGCCAAGAGCTGGTAAACTCTAACTATGGCTACACCTTC.

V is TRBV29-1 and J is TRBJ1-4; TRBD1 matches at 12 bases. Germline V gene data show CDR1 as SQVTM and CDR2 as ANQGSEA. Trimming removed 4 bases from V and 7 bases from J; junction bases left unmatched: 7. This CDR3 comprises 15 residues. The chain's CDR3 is CSVATGTGGSEKLFF. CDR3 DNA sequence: TGCAGCGTTGCTACAGGGACAGGGGGCAGTGAAAAACTGTTTTTT.

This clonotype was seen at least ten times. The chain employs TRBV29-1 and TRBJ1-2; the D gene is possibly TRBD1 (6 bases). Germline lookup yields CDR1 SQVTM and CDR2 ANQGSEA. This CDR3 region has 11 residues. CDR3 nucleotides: TGCGGGGGCAGGGACGGTTTTGGCTACACCTTC. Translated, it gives CGGRDGFGYTF.

The CDR3 DNA is TGCGCCAGCAGCCCGGGCGGGGGGTTCTACGAGCAGTACTTC. Its translation is CASSPGGGFYEQYF. This chain connects TRBV10-1 to TRBJ2-7; 8 nucleotides match TRBD2. The CDR3 loop spans 14 amino acids. The V gene's germline CDR1 is WNHNN and CDR2 SYGVQD (reference sequence). V was pared by 6 bases and J by 3 bases, with 7 bases of the junction left unmatched.

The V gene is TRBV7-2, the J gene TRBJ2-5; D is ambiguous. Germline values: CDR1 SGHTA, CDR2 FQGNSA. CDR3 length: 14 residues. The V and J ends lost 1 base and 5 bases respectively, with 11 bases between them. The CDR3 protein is CASSLGDTFETQYF. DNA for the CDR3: TGTGCCAGCAGCTTAGGCGATACGTTTGAGACCCAGTACTTC.

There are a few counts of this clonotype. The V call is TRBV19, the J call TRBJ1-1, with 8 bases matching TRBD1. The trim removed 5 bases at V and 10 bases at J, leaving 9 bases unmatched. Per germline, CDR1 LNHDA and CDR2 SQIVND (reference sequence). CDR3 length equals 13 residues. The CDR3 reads CASSPRDRFGAFF. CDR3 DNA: TGTGCCAGTAGTCCCAGGGACAGGTTTGGAGCTTTCTTT.

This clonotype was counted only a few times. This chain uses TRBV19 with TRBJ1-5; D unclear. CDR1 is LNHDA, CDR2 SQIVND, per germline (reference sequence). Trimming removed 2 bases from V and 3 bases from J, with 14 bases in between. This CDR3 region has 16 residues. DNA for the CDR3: TGTGCCAGTAGTATAACAGTACGGATCCTCAATCAGCCCCAGCATTTT. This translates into CASSITVRILNQPQHF.

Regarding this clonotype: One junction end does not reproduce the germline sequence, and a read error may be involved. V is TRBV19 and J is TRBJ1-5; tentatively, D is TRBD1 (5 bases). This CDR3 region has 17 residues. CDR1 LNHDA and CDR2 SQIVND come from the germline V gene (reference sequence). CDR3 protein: CTSSDTTGRGAGQPQHF. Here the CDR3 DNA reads TGTACCAGTAGCGATACCACTGGTAGGGGAGCGGGCCAGCCCCAGCATTTT.

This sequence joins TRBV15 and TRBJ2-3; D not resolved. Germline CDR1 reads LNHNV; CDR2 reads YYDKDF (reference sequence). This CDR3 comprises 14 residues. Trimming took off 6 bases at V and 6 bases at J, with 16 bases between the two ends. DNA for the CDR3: TGTGCCACCAGTCCCAAGGCCCTCGCGGATACGCAGTATTTT. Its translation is CATSPKALADTQYF.

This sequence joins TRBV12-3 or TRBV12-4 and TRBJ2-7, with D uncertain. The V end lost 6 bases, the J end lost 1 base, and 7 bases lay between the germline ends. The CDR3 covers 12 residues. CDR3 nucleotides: TGTGCCAGCAGAAAGGGTTCCTACGAGCAGTACTTC. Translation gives CASRKGSYEQYF.

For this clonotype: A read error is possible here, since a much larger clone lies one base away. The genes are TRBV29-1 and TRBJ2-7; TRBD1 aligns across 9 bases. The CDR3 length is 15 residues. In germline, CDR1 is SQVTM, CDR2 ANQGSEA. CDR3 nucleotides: TGCAGCGTGAAGGGCTCCGGGACAGGGACCTACGAGCAGTGCTTC. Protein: CSVKGSGTGTYEQCF.

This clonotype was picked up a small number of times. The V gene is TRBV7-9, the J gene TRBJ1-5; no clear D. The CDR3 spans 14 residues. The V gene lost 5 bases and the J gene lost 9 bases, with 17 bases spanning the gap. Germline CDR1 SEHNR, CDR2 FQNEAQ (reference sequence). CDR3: CASSQGEGNSPQHF. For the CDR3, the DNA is TGTGCCAGCAGCCAAGGAGAGGGAAATTCGCCCCAGCATTTT. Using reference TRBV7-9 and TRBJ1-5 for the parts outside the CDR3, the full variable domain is DTGVSQNPRHKITKRGQNVTFRCDPISEHNRLYWYRQTLGQGPEFLTYFQNEAQLEKSRLLSDRFSAERPKGSFSTLEIQRTEQGDSAMYLCASSQGEGNSPQHFGDGTRLSIL.

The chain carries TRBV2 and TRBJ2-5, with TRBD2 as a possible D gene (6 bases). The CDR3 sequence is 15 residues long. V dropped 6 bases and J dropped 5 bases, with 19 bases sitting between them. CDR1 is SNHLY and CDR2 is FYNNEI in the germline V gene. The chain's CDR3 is CASSRPKGGSETQYF. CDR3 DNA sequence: TGTGCCAGCAGCCGACCGAAGGGAGGATCGGAGACCCAGTACTTC.

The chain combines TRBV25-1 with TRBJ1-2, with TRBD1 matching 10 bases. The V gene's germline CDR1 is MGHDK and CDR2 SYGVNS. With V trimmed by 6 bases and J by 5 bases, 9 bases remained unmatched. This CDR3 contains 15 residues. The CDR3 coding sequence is TGTGCCAGCAGGGAAGACAGGGGGCACTCTTATGGCTACACCTTC. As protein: CASREDRGHSYGYTF.

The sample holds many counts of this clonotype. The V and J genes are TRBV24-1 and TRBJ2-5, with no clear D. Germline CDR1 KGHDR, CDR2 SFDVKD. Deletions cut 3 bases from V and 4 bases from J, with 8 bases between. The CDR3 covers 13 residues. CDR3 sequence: CATSDTLAETQYF. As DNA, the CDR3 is TGTGCCACCAGTGATACCCTCGCAGAGACCCAGTACTTC.

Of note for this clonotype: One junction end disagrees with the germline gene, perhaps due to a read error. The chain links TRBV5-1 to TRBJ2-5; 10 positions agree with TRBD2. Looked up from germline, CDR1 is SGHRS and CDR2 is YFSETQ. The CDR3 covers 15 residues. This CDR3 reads CASSLASGSGETQYF. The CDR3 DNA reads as TGTGCCAGCAGCTTGGCTAGCGGGAGTGGAGAGACCCAGTACTTC.

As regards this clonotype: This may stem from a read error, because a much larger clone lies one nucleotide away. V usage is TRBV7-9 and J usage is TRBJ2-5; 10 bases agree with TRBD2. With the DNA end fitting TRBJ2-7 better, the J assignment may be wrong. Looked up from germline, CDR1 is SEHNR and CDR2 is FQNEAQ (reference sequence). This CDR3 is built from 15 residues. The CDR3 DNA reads TGTGCCAGCAGCGACGGACTAGCGGCTTCCTACGAGCAGTACTTC. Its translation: CASSDGLAASYEQYF.

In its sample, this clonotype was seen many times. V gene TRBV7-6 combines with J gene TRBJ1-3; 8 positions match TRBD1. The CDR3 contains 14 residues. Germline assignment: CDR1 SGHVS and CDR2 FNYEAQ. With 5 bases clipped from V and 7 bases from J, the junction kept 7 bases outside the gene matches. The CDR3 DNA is TGTGCCAGCAGCCTAACAGGGGGTCCGAACACCATATATTTT. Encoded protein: CASSLTGGPNTIYF. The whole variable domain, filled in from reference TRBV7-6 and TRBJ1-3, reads GAGVSQSPRYKVTKRGQDVALRCDPISGHVSLYWYRQALGQGPEFLTYFNYEAQQDKSGLPNDRFSAERPEGSISTLTIQRTEQRDSAMYRCASSLTGGPNTIYFGEGSWLTVV.

The CDR3 loop is CASSPGRTDYEQYF. In DNA, the CDR3 is TGTGCCAGCTCACCGGGACGGACAGACTACGAGCAGTACTTC. The V gene is TRBV7-2, the J gene TRBJ2-7, with a tentative D call TRBD1 (6 bases). Trimming took off 8 bases at V and 3 bases at J, with 17 bases between the two ends. Germline assignment: CDR1 SGHTA and CDR2 FQGNSA. This CDR3 is 14 amino acids long.

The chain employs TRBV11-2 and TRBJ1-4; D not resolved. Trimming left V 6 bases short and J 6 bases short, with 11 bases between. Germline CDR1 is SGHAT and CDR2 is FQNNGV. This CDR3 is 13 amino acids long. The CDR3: CASSLWSDEKLFF. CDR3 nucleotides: TGTGCCAGCAGTTTATGGAGCGATGAAAAACTGTTTTTT.

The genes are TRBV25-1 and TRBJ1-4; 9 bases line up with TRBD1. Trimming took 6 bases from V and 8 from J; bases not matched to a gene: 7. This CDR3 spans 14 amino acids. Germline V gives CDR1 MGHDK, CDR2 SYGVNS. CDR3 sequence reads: CASRDTGGREKLFF. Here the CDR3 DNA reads TGTGCCAGCAGGGACACAGGGGGCAGGGAAAAACTGTTTTTT.